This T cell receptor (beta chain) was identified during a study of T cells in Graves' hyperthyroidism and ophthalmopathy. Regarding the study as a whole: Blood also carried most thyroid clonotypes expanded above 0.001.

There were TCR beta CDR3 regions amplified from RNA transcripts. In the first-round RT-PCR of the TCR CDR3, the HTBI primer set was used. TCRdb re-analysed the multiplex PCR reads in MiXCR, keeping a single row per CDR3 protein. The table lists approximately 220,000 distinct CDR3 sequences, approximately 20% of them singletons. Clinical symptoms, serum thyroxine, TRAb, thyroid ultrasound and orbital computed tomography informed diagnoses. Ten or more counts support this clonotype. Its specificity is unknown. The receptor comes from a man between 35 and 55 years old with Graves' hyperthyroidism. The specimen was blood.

CDR3 sequence reads: CASSSPGAKLFF. Written as DNA, the CDR3 is TGTGCCAGCAGCTCTCCAGGAGCAAAACTGTTTTTT. The chain couples TRBV11-3 to TRBJ1-4, with D unresolved. The V and J ends lost 4 bases and 10 bases respectively, with 10 bases between them. CDR3 length equals 12 residues. Per the germline V gene, CDR1 is SGHNT and CDR2 is YENEEA.